This T cell receptor beta chain was recorded in a study of blood T cell repertoires in COVID-19. Using immunoSEQ multiplex PCR, the repertoire was profiled, and TCRdb retains in-frame clones only, with some absent. The table includes about 270,000 clones, roughly 91% detected once. The sequence was obtained from a middle-aged woman with acute COVID-19. The sequenced material came from PBMCs or T cells enriched from blood (not recorded which).

This CDR3 reads CASSYGQGDSPLHF. The CDR3 DNA sequence: TGTGCCAGCAGTTATGGACAGGGTGATTCACCCCTCCACTTT. The chain has TRBV6-5 and TRBJ1-6; the match to TRBD1 covers 8 bases. Germline lookup yields CDR1 MNHEY and CDR2 SVGAGI. This CDR3 has 14 residues. J lost 8 bases, V lost 3 bases, and 3 bases had no gene match.